These 2 T cell receptor beta chains originate from one sample sequenced in a study of blood T cell repertoires in COVID-19. Clones were read by immunoSEQ multiplex PCR, and TCRdb kept only the in-frame ones, dropping some. The sample shows 200,000 to 250,000 clones, 70% to 90% of them seen only once. Source material: peripheral blood. The receptors were sampled from a woman in her late teens or twenties who had recovered from COVID-19.

This rearrangement joins TRBV19 to TRBJ1-1; D is unresolved. With 0 bases removed from V and 2 bases from J, the gap between germline ends came to 7 bases. This CDR3 contains 14 residues. CDR1 and CDR2 from the germline V gene are LNHDA and SQIVND (reference sequence). Written as DNA, the CDR3 is TGTGCCAGTAGTATAGATGGCACCAACACTGAAGCTTTCTTT. Translation gives CASSIDGTNTEAFF.

This rearrangement joins TRBV2 to TRBJ2-4; possible D gene TRBD2, 5 bases. This CDR3 is built from 14 residues. The germline V gene encodes CDR1 SNHLY and CDR2 FYNNEI. V lost 6 bases and J 5 bases, leaving 14 bases between the germline ends. The DNA of the CDR3 is TGTGCCAGCAGGGCCGGGGAAGGAGAAAACATTCAGTACTTC. Protein: CASRAGEGENIQYF.